The TCR beta chain described here comes from a study of shared clonotypes between healthy human individuals (dated by TCRdb to about 2020). About the investigation overall: The cohort included three men and a couple of women between 18 and 49 years of age. For each donor, three plates each were used for CD4 naive and CD4 memory, two plates were used for CD8 naive, and one plate was used for CD8 memory. The study deeply sequenced blood TCR repertoires of several healthy adults to estimate repertoire size and the extent of clonotype sharing between individuals. To increase sequencing depth and limit assay-specific biases, TCR repertoire library preparation and sequencing were carried out by different laboratories using diverse techniques. Leukapheresis yielded between about 0.85 and 10 billion PBMCs per donor. On the study overall, not on this receptor specifically: Roughly 5.2% of naive CD4, 3.5% of naive CD8, around 2.3% of memory CD4, and approximately 0.39% of memory CD8 clonotypes were shared across a few donors. Because the study included only a small number of donors, the genetic and exposure-history diversity represented was limited. Larger estimated clonotype richness was generally found for naive subsets than for memory subsets. Incomplete sequencing was indicated by rarefaction of sorted-subset datasets, despite the large sequencing depth. Pairwise subsampling indicated that sequencing depth was expected to affect the degree of clonotype sharing among donors. Clonotypes shared by all four sorted-subset donors showed higher generation probabilities than non-shared clonotypes. Only blood was sampled, and tissue TCR repertoires likely differ from those in blood.

Details on this clone: This receptor's antigen is unknown. No per-base quality is available; no much larger clone lies one base away.

Using the deep immunoSEQ assay, TCR CDR3 regions were amplified from genomic DNA by multiplex PCR. Extracted genomic DNA from each cell subset was distributed evenly across all wells of several immunoSEQ 96-well plates, and each plate was treated as a replicate. For sorted subsets, roughly 190 ng of genomic DNA, equivalent to tens of thousands of T cell genomes, went into each replicate PCR. Purified libraries were measured with a Qubit 3.0 fluorometer, size-checked on a Bioanalyzer 2100, and measured again with the KAPA Library Quantification kit. Every immunoSEQ 96-well plate was sequenced on a separate single-read 150-cycle Illumina NextSeq 550 flow cell. As for how the authors treated the data: Because only junctional sequences without quality scores were contained in the immunoSEQ output, filtering matching that applied to full-length reads could not be performed. To assign V/J genes and CDR3, sequences were annotated against IMGT germline references using PyIR, a Python wrapper for IgBLAST v1.9. Reads with weak V/J assignments (E-value above 1e-6), missing CDR3, stop codons, out-of-frame junctions, or ambiguous translated residues were removed. A V3J clonotype was defined by an identical inferred V gene, J gene, and CDR3 amino acid sequence. Percentage overlap between repertoires was computed as shared unique clonotypes divided by the size of the smaller repertoire. Three approaches were used to assess repertoire richness: RTK rarefaction, the Chao1 estimator, and Recon v2.1 estimates of unobserved clonotypes. Generation probabilities for all TCRbeta clonotypes obtained by the gDNA method from a few donors were computed using OLGA. TCRdb took over this immuneACCESS table, retaining in-frame rearrangements with V and J assigned. Such tables are incomplete; in checked studies, under half of the missing clones stem from an unresolved V gene, and the remainder is unexplained. The DNA gave D and trimming, while V, J and clone size come from that table. The sample profile shows about 1 million clones; more than 60% of them were found once. The ten largest account for approximately 1.5% of the sample.

Healthy HIV-negative adults with no recently reported acute infections or vaccinations were included as donors. Every donor was a Caucasian adult living in Nashville, Tennessee, USA. CD4+ T cells were enriched by magnetic negative selection; naive cells were then positively selected on CD45RA, and the negative fraction formed the memory subset. Blood was obtained by leukapheresis, after which PBMCs were separated by Ficoll-Histopaque density gradient centrifugation and cryopreserved in liquid nitrogen vapor phase. Analytical flow cytometry was used to check the purity and quantity of each magnetically sorted T cell population. Each sorted fraction had its genomic DNA isolated and then quantified by UV absorbance on a Nanodrop 2000c. Specimen: memory CD4+ T cells sorted from blood. Sample cell subset or site, as interpreted from the label and publication: CD45RA-negative fraction. This receptor was obtained from a man younger than 30 in good health.

In nucleotide form, the sequence is TGTGCCAGCAGCCTCCAACCGGGCGCAGGGTACGAGCAGTACTTC. Its protein reads: CASSLQPGAGYEQYF. The receptor chain draws on TRBV7-2 and TRBJ2-7; the D region possibly corresponds to TRBD1 (5 bases align). Measured from the cysteine to the phenylalanine, the CDR3 is 15 residues long. Left in the record is the CDR3 DNA by itself, 45 bases read in frame from the first base. Based on the germline V gene, the CDR1 and CDR2 sequences are SGHTA and FQGNSA. The junction shows trimming of 5 bases on V and 4 bases on J, plus 18 bases between the germline ends.